This TCR beta chain was obtained from a study of T cell changes during pregnancy in multiple sclerosis (dated by TCRdb to between 2019 and 2020). About the study as a whole: Changes in the T cell repertoire over the course of pregnancy were examined in this study in women with multiple sclerosis.

The receptor library was made with the immunoSEQ multiplex PCR assay. Not all clones reach the TCRdb copy of this immuneACCESS table, which keeps in-frame sequences only. Checked studies attribute under half of the gap to unresolved V genes and leave the rest unexplained. For this sample there are 65,000 to 85,000 clones; 85% to 95% appear just once. The top ten constitute about 1% of the sample. Note on this clone: Its recognized antigen is unknown. Nothing much larger sits one base from this clone, and base qualities are not available.

Looking up the germline V gene (reference sequence) yields CDR1 MNHEY and CDR2 SMNVEV. Compared with germline, V lacks 0 bases and J lacks 1 base; bases without a gene match: 1. Its CDR3 holds 15 amino acids, cysteine through phenylalanine. Just the 45-base CDR3 DNA is kept, in frame starting at base 1. This TCR was recovered from a female donor in good health, enrolled as a control in a pregnancy study. The V gene is TRBV27 and the J gene is TRBJ1-1; 8 nucleotides in the junction match TRBD1. The sample consisted of peripheral blood, taken in the second trimester of pregnancy. The base sequence is TGTGCCAGCAGTTTATCCGGGACAGGGAACACTGAAGCTTTCTTT. It translates to CASSLSGTGNTEAFF.